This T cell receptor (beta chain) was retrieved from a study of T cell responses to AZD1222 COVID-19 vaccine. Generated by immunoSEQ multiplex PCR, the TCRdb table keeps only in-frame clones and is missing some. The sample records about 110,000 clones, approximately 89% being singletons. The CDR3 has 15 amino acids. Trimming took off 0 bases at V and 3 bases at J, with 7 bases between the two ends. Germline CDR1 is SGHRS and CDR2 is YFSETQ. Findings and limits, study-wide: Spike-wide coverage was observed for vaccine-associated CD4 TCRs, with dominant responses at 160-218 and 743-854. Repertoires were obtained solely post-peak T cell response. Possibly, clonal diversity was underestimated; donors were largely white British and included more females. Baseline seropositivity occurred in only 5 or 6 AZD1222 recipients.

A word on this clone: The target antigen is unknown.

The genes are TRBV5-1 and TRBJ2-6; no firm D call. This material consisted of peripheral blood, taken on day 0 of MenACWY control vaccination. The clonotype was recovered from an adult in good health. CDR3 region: CASSLGLFGANVLTF. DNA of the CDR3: TGCGCCAGCAGCTTGGGGTTGTTTGGGGCCAACGTCCTGACTTTC.